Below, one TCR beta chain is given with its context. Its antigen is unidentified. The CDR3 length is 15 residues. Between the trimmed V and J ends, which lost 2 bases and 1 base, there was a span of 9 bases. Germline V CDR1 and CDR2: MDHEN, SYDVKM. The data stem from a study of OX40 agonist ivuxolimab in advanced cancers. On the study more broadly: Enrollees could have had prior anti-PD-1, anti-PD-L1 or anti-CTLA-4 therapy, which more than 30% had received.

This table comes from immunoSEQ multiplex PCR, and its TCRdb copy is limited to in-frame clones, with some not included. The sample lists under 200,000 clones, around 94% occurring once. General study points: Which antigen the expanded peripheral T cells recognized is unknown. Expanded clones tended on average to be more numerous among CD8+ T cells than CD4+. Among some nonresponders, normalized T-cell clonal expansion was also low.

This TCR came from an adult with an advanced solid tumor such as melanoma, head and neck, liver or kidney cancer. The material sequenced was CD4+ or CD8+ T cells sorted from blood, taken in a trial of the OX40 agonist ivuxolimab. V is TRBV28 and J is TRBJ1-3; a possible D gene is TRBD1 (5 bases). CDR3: CASSLEGKSGNTIYF. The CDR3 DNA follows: TGTGCCAGCAGTTTAGAGGGGAAATCTGGAAACACCATATATTTT.